The clone carrying this T cell receptor beta chain was observed a handful of times. TCRdb re-called the 5' RACE reads through MiXCR, storing one row per CDR3 protein. Altogether about 400,000 distinct CDR3 sequences are present, approximately 19% being singletons, with the ten largest covering roughly 21%. The entry originates in a study of T-cell memory formation after mild COVID-19. Study in general: Largely donor-specific TCR clusters were found.

The junction had 8 bases not matched to a gene; V was cut back by 4 bases and J by 5 bases. This CDR3 is 15 amino acids long. In germline, CDR1 is SGHVS, CDR2 FQNEAQ. This clonotype originated in a man aged 18 to 29 who had mild COVID-19 (a few samples of this study predate the infection). Cell type and time point are not known. The genes are TRBV7-8 and TRBJ2-1; 7 bases are shared with TRBD1. Sequencing used PBMCs or a T cell subset sorted from them (not recorded which). CDR3 region: CASSYPQGTDNEQFF. In nucleotides, the CDR3 is TGTGCCAGCAGCTACCCACAGGGGACGGACAATGAGCAGTTCTTC.